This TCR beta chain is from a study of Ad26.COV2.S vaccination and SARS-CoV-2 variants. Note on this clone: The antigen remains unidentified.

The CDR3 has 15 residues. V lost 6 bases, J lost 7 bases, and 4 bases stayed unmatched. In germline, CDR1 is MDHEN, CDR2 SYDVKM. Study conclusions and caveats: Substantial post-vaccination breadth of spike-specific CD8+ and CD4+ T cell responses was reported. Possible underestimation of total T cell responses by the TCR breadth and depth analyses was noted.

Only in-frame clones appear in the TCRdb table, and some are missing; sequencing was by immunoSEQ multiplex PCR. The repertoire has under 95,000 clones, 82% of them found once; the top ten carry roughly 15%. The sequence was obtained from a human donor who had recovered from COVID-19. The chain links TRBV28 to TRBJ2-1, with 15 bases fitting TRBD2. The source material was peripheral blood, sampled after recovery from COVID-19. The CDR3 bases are TGTGCCAGCAGGGCCGGGACTAGCGGGAGGAATGAGCAGTTCTTC. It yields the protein CASRAGTSGRNEQFF.